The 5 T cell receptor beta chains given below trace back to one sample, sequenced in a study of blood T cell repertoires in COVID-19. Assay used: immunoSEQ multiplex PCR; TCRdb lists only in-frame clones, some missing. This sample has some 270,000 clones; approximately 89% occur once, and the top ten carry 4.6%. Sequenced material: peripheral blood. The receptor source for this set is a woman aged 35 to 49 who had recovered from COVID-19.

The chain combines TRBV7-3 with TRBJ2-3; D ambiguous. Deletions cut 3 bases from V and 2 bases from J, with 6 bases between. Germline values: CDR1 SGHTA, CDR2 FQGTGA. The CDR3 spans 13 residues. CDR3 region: CASSFKYTDTQYF. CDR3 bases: TGTGCCAGCAGCTTTAAATACACAGATACGCAGTATTTT.

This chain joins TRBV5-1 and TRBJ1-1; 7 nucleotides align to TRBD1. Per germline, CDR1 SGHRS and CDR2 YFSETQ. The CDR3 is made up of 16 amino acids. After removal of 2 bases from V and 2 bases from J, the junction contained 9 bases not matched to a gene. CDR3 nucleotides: TGCGCCAGCAGCTTAGAATCGACAGGGTACAACACTGAAGCTTTCTTT. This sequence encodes CASSLESTGYNTEAFF. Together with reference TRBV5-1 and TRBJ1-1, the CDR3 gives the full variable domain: KAGVTQTPRYLIKTRGQQVTLSCSPISGHRSVSWYQQTPGQGLQFLFEYFSETQRNKGNFPGRFSGRQFSNSRSEMNVSTLELGDSALYLCASSLESTGYNTEAFFGQGTRLTVV.

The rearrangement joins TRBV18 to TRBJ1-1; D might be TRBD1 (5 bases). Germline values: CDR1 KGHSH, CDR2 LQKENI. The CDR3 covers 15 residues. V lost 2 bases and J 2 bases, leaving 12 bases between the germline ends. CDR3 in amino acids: CASSPMQGGNTEAFF. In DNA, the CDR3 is TGTGCCAGCTCACCAATGCAGGGAGGAAACACTGAAGCTTTCTTT.

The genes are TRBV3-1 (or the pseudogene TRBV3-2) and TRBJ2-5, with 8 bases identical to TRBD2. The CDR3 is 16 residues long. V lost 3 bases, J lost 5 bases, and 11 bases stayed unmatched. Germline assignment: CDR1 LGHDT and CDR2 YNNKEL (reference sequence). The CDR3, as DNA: TGTGCCAGCAGCCACTCCGGGACTAGACCCTTCGAGACCCAGTACTTC. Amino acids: CASSHSGTRPFETQYF.

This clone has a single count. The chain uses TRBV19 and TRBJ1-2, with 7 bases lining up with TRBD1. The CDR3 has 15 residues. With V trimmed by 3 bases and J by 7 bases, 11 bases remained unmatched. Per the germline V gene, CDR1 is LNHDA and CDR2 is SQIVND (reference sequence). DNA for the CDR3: TGTGCCAGTAGTATTGTGGGCAGGGGGGAAGGTGGCTACACCTTC. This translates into CASSIVGRGEGGYTF.